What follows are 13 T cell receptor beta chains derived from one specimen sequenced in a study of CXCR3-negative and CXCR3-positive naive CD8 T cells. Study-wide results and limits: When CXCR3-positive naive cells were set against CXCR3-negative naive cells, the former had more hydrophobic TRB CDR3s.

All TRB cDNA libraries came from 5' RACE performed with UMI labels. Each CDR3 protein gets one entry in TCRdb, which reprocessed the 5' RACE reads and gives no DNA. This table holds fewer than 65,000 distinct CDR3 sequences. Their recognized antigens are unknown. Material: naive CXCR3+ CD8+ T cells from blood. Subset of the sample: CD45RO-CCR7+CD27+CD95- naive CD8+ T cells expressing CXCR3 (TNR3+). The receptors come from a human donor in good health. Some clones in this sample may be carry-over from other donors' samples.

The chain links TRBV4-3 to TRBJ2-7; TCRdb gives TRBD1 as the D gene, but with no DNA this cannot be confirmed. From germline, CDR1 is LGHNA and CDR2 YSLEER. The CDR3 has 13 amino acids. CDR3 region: CASSQDDYREQYF.

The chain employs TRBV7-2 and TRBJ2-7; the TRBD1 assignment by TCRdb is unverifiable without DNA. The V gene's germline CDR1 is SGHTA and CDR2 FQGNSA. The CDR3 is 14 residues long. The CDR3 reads CASKPAGTNGEQYF.

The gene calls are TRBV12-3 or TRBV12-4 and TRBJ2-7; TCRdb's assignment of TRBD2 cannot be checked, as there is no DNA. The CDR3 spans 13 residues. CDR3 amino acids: CASSKGLAYEQYF.

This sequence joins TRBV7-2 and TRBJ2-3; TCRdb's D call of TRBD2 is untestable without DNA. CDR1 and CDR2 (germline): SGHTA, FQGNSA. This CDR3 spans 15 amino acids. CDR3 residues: CASSPRLVLADTQYF.

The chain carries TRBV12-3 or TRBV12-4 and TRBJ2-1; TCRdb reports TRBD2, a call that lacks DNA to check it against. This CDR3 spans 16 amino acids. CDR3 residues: CASSSQGRGTDNEQFF.

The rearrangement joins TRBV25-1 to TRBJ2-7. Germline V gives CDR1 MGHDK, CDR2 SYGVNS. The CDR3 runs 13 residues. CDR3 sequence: CASSVGTHYEQYF.

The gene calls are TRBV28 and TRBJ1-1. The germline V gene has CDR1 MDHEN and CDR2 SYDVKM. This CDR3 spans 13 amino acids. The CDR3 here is CASNGRMNTEAFF.

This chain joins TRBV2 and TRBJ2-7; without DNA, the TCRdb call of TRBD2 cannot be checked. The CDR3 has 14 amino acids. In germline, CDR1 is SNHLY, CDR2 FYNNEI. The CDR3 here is CASSGLAGGLIRQF.

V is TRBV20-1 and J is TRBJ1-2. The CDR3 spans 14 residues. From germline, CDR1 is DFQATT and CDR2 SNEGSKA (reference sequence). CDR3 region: CSARDRQGWYGYTF.

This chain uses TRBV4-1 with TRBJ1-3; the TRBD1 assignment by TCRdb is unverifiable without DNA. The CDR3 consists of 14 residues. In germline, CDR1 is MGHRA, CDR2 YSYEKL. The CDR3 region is CASSPRLSGNTIYF.

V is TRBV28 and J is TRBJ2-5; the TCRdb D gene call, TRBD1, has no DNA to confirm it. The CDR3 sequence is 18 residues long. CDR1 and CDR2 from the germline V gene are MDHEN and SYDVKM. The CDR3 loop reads CASSSQGAQLFSQETQYF.

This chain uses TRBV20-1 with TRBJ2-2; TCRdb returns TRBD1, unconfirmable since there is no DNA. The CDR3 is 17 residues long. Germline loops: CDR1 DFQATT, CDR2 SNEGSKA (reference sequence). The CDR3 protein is CSARDGTGAENTGELFF.

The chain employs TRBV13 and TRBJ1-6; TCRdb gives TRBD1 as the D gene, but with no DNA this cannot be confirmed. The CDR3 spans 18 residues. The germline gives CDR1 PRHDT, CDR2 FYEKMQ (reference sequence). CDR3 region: CASSPTGFLGSSNSPLHF.